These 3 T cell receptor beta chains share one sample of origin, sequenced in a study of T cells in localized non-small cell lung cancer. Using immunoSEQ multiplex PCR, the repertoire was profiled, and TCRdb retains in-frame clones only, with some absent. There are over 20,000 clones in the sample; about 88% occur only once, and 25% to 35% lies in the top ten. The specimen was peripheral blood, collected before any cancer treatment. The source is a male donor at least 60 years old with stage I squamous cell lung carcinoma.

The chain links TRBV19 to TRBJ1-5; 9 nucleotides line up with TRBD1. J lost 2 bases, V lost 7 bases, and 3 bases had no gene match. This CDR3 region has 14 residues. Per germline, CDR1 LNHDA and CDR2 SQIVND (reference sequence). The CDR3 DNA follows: TGTGCCAGTACTCGGGACAGGGGCAATCAGCCCCAGCATTTT. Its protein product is CASTRDRGNQPQHF.

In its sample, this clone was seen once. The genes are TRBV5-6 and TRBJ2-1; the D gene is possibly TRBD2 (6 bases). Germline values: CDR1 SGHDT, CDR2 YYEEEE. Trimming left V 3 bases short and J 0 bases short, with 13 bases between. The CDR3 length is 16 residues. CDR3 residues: CASSYLAPSSYNEQFF. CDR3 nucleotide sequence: TGTGCCAGCAGCTACCTAGCGCCGAGCTCCTACAATGAGCAGTTCTTC.

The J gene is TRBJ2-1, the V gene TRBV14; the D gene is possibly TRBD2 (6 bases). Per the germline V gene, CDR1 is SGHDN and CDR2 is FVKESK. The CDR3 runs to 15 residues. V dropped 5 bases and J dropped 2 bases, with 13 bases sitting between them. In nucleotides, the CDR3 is TGTGCCAGCAGCGGGTTAGCGGATCCCTACAATGAGCAGTTCTTC. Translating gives CASSGLADPYNEQFF.